Listed here is a single T cell receptor (beta chain). Its target is unknown. This specimen belongs to a study of cytomegalovirus exposure and HLA in healthy donors. Study results and limitations: Analysis was carried out at a later point, and it linked a missense DCLRE1C variant to TCR beta V- and J-gene trimming. TCR beta chains numbering some 150 were designated cytomegalovirus-associated. A later analysis found that most CMV-associated TCR beta chains appeared HLA-restricted.

The primer mix had 60 Vbeta and 13 Jbeta primers. The protocol was immunoSEQ multiplex PCR, while the TCRdb copy is restricted to in-frame clones and leaves out a portion. The repertoire holds some 90,000 clones, with about 75% as singletons. Donors were ostensibly healthy at sampling, although undocumented immune exposures were probable. V was clipped by 5 bases and J by 0 bases, with 17 bases between them. The CDR3 totals 17 residues. The germline V gene encodes CDR1 MNHEY and CDR2 SMNVEV (reference sequence). The clonotype was recovered from a female donor in good health and CMV-seronegative. This chain connects TRBV27 to TRBJ1-3; D is ambiguous. The sample taken for sequencing was PBMCs. DNA of the CDR3: TGTGCCAGCAGTCCAACTCTTGTCCAGGTCTCTGGAAACACCATATATTTT. Translation: CASSPTLVQVSGNTIYF.